The clone carrying this T cell receptor beta chain was picked up a small number of times. The sample is drawn from a study of T cells after yellow fever vaccination. TCRdb processed the 5' RACE reads anew with MiXCR; each CDR3 protein has one entry. Of under 500,000 distinct CDR3 sequences in the sample, about 17% are singletons; the top ten hold roughly a sixth. V shed 2 bases and J shed 6 bases, with 20 bases lying between them. CDR3 length equals 17 residues. In germline, CDR1 is SGHVS, CDR2 FQNEAQ. Sequencing used PBMCs, obtained before the yellow fever booster vaccination. The TCR originated in a man aged 18 to 29 who received the YFV17D yellow fever vaccine. The chain employs TRBV7-8 and TRBJ1-5; D might be TRBD1 (5 bases). As DNA, the CDR3 is TGTGCCAGCAGCTTAATTCACCAGGGTAGACGTTTTCAGCCCCAGCATTTT. Protein: CASSLIHQGRRFQPQHF.